This is a list of T cell receptor beta chains from one sample in a study of Graves' ophthalmopathy and Graves' hyperthyroidism. TCRdb re-called the multiplex PCR reads through MiXCR, storing one row per CDR3 protein. The data hold approximately 1.2 million distinct CDR3 sequences, with less than 45% observed a single time. Sequencing was performed on peripheral blood or thyroid tissue (not recorded which). The receptors derive from an adult man with Graves' hyperthyroidism. The CDR3 runs from the conserved cysteine through the conserved F or W. D genes are given only for firm matches. Clone size is shown for a subset of rows, as once, few, many or a class of expanded clone.

>-|-|TRBV9|TRBJ1-6
TGTGCCAGCAGCGTAGGAAACAATTCACCCCTCCACTTT
CASSVGNNSPLHF
>-|TRBD1|TRBV2|TRBJ1-1
TGTGCCAGCAGATCCGGGACAGGGGCAAACACTGAAGCTTTCTTT
CASRSGTGANTEAFF
>many|-|TRBV7-2|TRBJ1-4
TGTGCCAGCAGAAAGACCGGCGCAACTAATGAAAAACTGTTTTTT
CASRKTGATNEKLFF
>once|-|TRBV6-5|TRBJ2-5
TGTGCCAGCAGGAACACCCCTTTGGACTATTCCGGGGAGACCCAGTACTTC
CASRNTPLDYSGETQYF
>-|-|TRBV25-1|TRBJ2-5
TGTGCCAGCTTAACACCGGACATGCAAGAGACCCAGTACTTC
CASLTPDMQETQYF
>-|-|TRBV28|TRBJ2-7
TGTGCCAGCCGCCCATCAAAGGCAGGCCCACACTCCTACGAGCAGTACTTC
CASRPSKAGPHSYEQYF
>many|-|TRBV6-4|TRBJ1-1
TGTGCCAGCAGTGCGAATGAGAACACTGAAGCTTTCTTT
CASSANENTEAFF
>-|-|TRBV5-1|TRBJ1-1
TGCGCCAGCAGCTTGGCAGGGTTTGTTATGAACACTGAAGCTTTCTTT
CASSLAGFVMNTEAFF
>-|-|TRBV5-1|TRBJ1-2
TGCGCCAGCAGCCCGGTCACGGGGGCAGAACCTAACTATGGCTACACCTTC
CASSPVTGAEPNYGYTF
>few|TRBD2|TRBV7-2|TRBJ2-7
TGCGCCAGCAGCCATGCGGGGGGAGAGAGTCCCTACGAGCAGTACTTC
CASSHAGGESPYEQYF
>-|TRBD1|TRBV29-1|TRBJ2-4
TGCAGCGTCCCGTCCGACAGGGATGGAAACATTCAGTACTTC
CSVPSDRDGNIQYF
>-|-|TRBV20-1|TRBJ1-4
-
CSASRDRGQAKNCFF
>-|-|TRBV20-1|TRBJ2-7
TGCAGTGCCGACAAGCGCGAGCAGTACTTC
CSADKREQYF
>many|TRBD1|TRBV12-3/TRBV12-4|TRBJ1-2
TGTGCCAGCAGTTCCCCGGGACAGGGGGCTAATGGCTACACCTTC
CASSSPGQGANGYTF
>many|-|TRBV7-2|TRBJ2-7
TGTGCCAGCAGCTTAGATTGGACGTCGTCCTACGAGCAGTACTTC
CASSLDWTSSYEQYF
>many|-|TRBV7-8|TRBJ2-2
TGTGCCAGCAGCTACATTACAGGCGCAAACGGGGAGCTGTTTTTT
CASSYITGANGELFF
>-|TRBD1|TRBV6-2/TRBV6-3|TRBJ1-5
TGTGCCAGCAGACCTGATCAGGGGGTGAATCAGCCCCAGCATTTT
CASRPDQGVNQPQHF
>-|-|TRBV25-1|TRBJ2-7
TGTGCCAGCAGTGAATTCCCGGGACGGGAGCAACCCTACGAGCAGTACTTC
CASSEFPGREQPYEQYF
>few|-|TRBV28|TRBJ2-7
TGTGCCAGCAGTTCCATTCGGCCCACCTACGAGCAGTACTTC
CASSSIRPTYEQYF
>-|TRBD1|TRBV19|TRBJ2-7
TGTGCCAGCCGGGACAGGGGGGGCTACGAGCAGTACTTC
CASRDRGGYEQYF
>few|TRBD1|TRBV9|TRBJ1-1
TGTGCCAGCAGCGTAGAGGGACAGGGCGCCACGAACACTGAAGCTTTCTTT
CASSVEGQGATNTEAFF
>-|-|TRBV5-8|TRBJ2-7
TGTGCCAGCAGCTTGCAAACCAGGGGGGCCTACGAGCAGTACTTC
CASSLQTRGAYEQYF
>-|-|TRBV20-1|TRBJ1-6
TGCAGTGCTAGCCAGGGCAGGGGATCACCCCTCCACTTT
CSASQGRGSPLHF
>few|-|TRBV20-1|TRBJ1-5
TGCAGTGCTAGAGTCGGCCGCAATCAGCCCCAGCATTTT
CSARVGRNQPQHF
>many|TRBD2|TRBV25-1|TRBJ2-5
TGTGCCAGCAGTGAATATATTGGGGAGGGACAAGAGACCCAGTACTTC
CASSEYIGEGQETQYF
>few|-|TRBV20-1|TRBJ1-1
TGCAGTGCTAGAGAGACCGCAGTTTACACTGAAGCTTTCTTT
CSARETAVYTEAFF
>-|TRBD1|TRBV7-9|TRBJ2-6
TGTGCCAGCAGCCCTTCAGGGGGCGCTGGGGCCAACGTCCTGACTTTC
CASSPSGGAGANVLTF
>many|-|TRBV29-1|TRBJ2-7
TGCAGCGTTGAAGGTGGTATTAATAACGAGCAGTACTTC
CSVEGGINNEQYF
>-|-|TRBV6-2/TRBV6-3|TRBJ1-5
TGTGCCAGCAATGGGGGGACACATCAGCCCCAGCATTTT
CASNGGTHQPQHF
>-|TRBD1|TRBV6-5|TRBJ2-5
TGTGCCAGCAGTTACAACCCGGGACAGGGCGTTTTTAAGACCCAGTACTTC
CASSYNPGQGVFKTQYF
>-|-|TRBV20-1|TRBJ1-4
TGCAGGGCCGGTGCTAGGCAGGGGCGAAAACTGTTTTTT
CRAGARQGRKLFF
>-|-|TRBV28|TRBJ1-2
TGTGCCAGCAGTTCGGCAGGGTGCCTCTATGGCTACACCTTC
CASSSAGCLYGYTF
>many|-|TRBV15|TRBJ1-1
TGTGCCACCAGGGTGGCACAGATGAACACTGAAGCTTTCTTT
CATRVAQMNTEAFF
>-|TRBD2|TRBV7-9|TRBJ2-5
TGTGCTAGATGGCTAGCGGTGGGGGAGACCCAGTACTTC
CARWLAVGETQYF
>many|-|TRBV24-1|TRBJ2-5
TGTGCCACCAGTGATAGGGGGGCAGGGGAGTTGACCCAGTACTTC
CATSDRGAGELTQYF
>-|TRBD1|TRBV12-3/TRBV12-4|TRBJ1-2
TGTGCCAGCAGTCCCCAACCCGGGACAGGGGGCTTTACGGATGGCTACACCTTC
CASSPQPGTGGFTDGYTF
>few|-|TRBV6-2/TRBV6-3|TRBJ1-4
TGTGCCACTCGGAGGCAGCAAAATGAAAAACTGTTTTTT
CATRRQQNEKLFF
>many|TRBD1|TRBV10-3|TRBJ1-5
TGTGCCACGGACAGGGGGCTCAATCAGCCCCAGCATTTT
CATDRGLNQPQHF
>many|-|TRBV5-5|TRBJ2-5
TGTGCCAGCAGCTTCCGGCGGGACCACCAAGAGACCCAGTACTTC
CASSFRRDHQETQYF
>few|-|TRBV7-6|TRBJ2-7
TGTGCCAGCAACGGACCCTACGAGCAGTACTTC
CASNGPYEQYF
>-|-|TRBV29-1|TRBJ1-1
TGCAGCGTCGCCACAAGCAACCCTCGCACTGAAGCTTTCTTT
CSVATSNPRTEAFF
>-|-|TRBV11-2|TRBJ2-6
TGTGCCAGCAGCTTCACGGACAACTCTGGGGCCAACGTCCTGACTTTC
CASSFTDNSGANVLTF
>-|-|TRBV28|TRBJ1-5
TGTGCCAGCAGTTTACCTGGACGGAACAATCAGCCCCAGCATTTT
CASSLPGRNNQPQHF
>few|TRBD2|TRBV5-1|TRBJ2-7
TGCGCCAGCAGCTTAAATAGCGGGAGTACGTCGTACGAGCAGTACTTC
CASSLNSGSTSYEQYF
>-|-|TRBV10-3|TRBJ2-7
TGTGCCAGCAGTTACGCTGGCGGGCTCGAGCAGTACTTC
CASSYAGGLEQYF
>few|TRBD2|TRBV6-5|TRBJ2-6
TGTGCCAGCAGTTACCTTAGCGGGGGCTCTAGCTCTGGGGCCAACGTCCTGACTTTC
CASSYLSGGSSSGANVLTF
>many|-|TRBV19|TRBJ1-1
TGTGCCACTCTTGGGGGGCTGGGCACTGAAGCTTTCTTT
CATLGGLGTEAFF
>many|-|TRBV10-3|TRBJ2-2
TGTGCCATCAGGACGAACACCGGGGAGCTGTTTTTT
CAIRTNTGELFF
>-|TRBD2|TRBV10-3|TRBJ2-7
TGTGCCATCGGAGGATCCGGACTAGCGGGAGCCTACGAGCAGTACTTC
CAIGGSGLAGAYEQYF
>-|-|TRBV25-1|TRBJ2-1
TGTGCCAGCAGTGAATTGGGCTACAATGAGCAGTTCTTC
CASSELGYNEQFF
>-|-|TRBV29-1|TRBJ2-5
TGCAGCCGACCAGGGGCCCAAGAGACCCAGTACTTC
CSRPGAQETQYF